This T cell receptor beta chain was obtained from a study of shared clonotypes between healthy human individuals. In the case of this clone: Antigen: not known.

CDR3 length: 13 residues. In germline, CDR1 is SGHVS, CDR2 FNYEAQ. Trimming took 5 bases from V and 3 from J, leaving 11 bases between them. Using immunoSEQ multiplex PCR, the repertoire was profiled, and TCRdb retains in-frame clones only, with some absent. The sample consists of about 1,800,000 clones, about 95% of them appearing once. Study-level points and caveats: When compared with the clonotypes that were shared by all four sorted-subset donors, the non-shared clonotypes turned out to have lower generation probabilities. Specimens sampled were limited to blood, with tissue repertoires likely differing.

Naive CD8 populations comprised CD45RO-negative cells positively selected for CCR7, excluding terminally differentiated effector memory CD45RA+ cells. Donors, healthy HIV-negative adults, lacked recent acute infections or vaccinations. Material for sequencing was naive CD8+ T cells sorted from blood. This receptor was obtained from a man between 18 and 35 years old in good health. This chain connects TRBV7-6 to TRBJ2-7; tentative D call: TRBD2 (5 bases). In DNA form, the CDR3 reads TGTGCCAGCAGCCCAGGACTTCACTACGAGCAGTACTTC. Translation: CASSPGLHYEQYF.